Only a few counts were recorded for the clone carrying this T cell receptor beta chain. The antigen is unknown. At the DNA level, this CDR3 is encoded by other sequences in the same sample as well. Profiled with immunoSEQ multiplex PCR; TCRdb holds only in-frame clones, not every one. Here the sample spans 100,000 to 150,000 clones, about 88% being singletons. This record comes from a study of T cell responses to AZD1222 COVID-19 vaccine. The CDR3 extends over 13 amino acids. CDR1 is WNHNN and CDR2 is SYGVQD in the germline V gene (reference sequence). V lost 3 bases, J lost 1 base, and 6 bases lay in between. Notes on the study in general: Spike-specific TCR breadth and depth rose after two AZD1222 doses. Baseline antibody screening turned up just a handful of seropositive AZD1222 recipients.

Here the sequenced sample was peripheral blood, taken on day 0 of AZD1222 vaccination. This clonotype originated in an adult in good health. The chain recombines TRBV10-1 with TRBJ1-1, with D unresolved. The CDR3 DNA follows: TGCGCCAGCAGTGATGAGAAGAACACTGAAGCTTTCTTT. The encoded protein is CASSDEKNTEAFF.